One T cell receptor beta chain is described in this entry. Only a few counts were recorded for this clonotype. Its antigen is currently not known. Base qualities are not recorded, but no much larger clone differs from it by a single base. From the cysteine through the phenylalanine, the CDR3 covers 16 amino acids. The entry retains the CDR3 DNA only, 48 bases that are in frame from base 1. CDR1 and CDR2 are drawn from the germline V gene: KGHSH, LQKENI. The germline ends are 22 bases apart after V is trimmed by 6 bases and J by 6 bases. This entry comes from a study of blood T cells in healthy people across ages (dated by TCRdb to about 2015). Describing the broader study: In model experiments, template switching captured about one uniquely barcoded TCR beta cDNA molecule for every two T cells. To track age-related changes in TCR beta repertoire diversity, the study relied on deep sequencing normalized with unique cDNA molecular identifiers. The donors were split into four age groups: young (average around 15 years), middle-aged (nearly 40), aged (about 62) and long-lived (under 90). Donors of different ages were randomly distributed across sequencing lanes to avoid experimental bias. The study analyzed two additional independent replicas of 1 million unique cDNA reads from the same blood draw for two donors, one aged 18 to 29 and one aged 80 or older.

Findings and caveats that apply to the study as a whole: Estimates of total diversity from one million sequenced T cells were regarded as lower bounds and underestimates. Observed TCR beta diversity correlated strongly with the percentage of naive T cells measured by flow cytometry. Because donor CMV infection status was unknown, age-related changes in expanded clonotypes were potentially confounded. Observed TCR beta diversity per million T cells fell roughly linearly with age, and a significant reduction was already apparent by age about 43. The long-lived group showed more naive CD4+ T cells, fewer expanded clones and increased TCR diversity than the aged group, suggesting age selection. Since profiling was done on bulk unsorted PBMCs, naive and antigen-experienced compartments could not be conclusively compared.

The library was prepared using 5' RACE. This sample was sequenced with an Illumina HiSeq 2500. The second PCR ran for roughly 6 to 11 cycles and used a J-beta primer mix along with a sample-barcoded 5' primer. A unique molecular identifier was introduced onto each TCR beta cDNA molecule by a template-switch 5' adaptor carrying 12 random nucleotides. At least 2.5 million CDR3-containing paired-end reads were obtained from each sample. First-strand cDNA was synthesized from all RNA with the Mint cDNA synthesis kit, primed by a TRBC-specific oligonucleotide. All cDNA was treated with uracil-DNA glycosylase and then went through a first 18-cycle PCR with the universal primers M1SS and BC2_uni_R. As for how the authors treated the data: For normalization, 1 million high-quality reads were randomly selected from each sample, with every read carrying a distinct molecular identifier. Instead of being binned into consensus sequences, reads with shared molecular identifiers were discarded. MiTCR, run with a Q25 quality threshold and the strictest error-elimination algorithm, handled CDR3 identification, clonotype clustering and error correction. A nonparametric unseen species model with Euler transformation was used to estimate lower-bound total TCR beta diversity. TCRdb itself trimmed the public reads at Q25 with fastp, ran MiXCR and retained productive beta chains. Merged by CDR3 protein, the rows form single entries marked with the most common genes and DNA. For this entry, the V and J calls and clone size follow TCRdb and not the study's own pipeline. This sample holds about 1.5 million distinct CDR3 sequences; approximately 38% were observed only once. The biggest ten clones account for approximately 7.9% of the sample.

Donors were 35 to 40 systemically healthy Caucasian individuals from Russia aged 6 to 90 years. Around 10 milliliters of peripheral blood were collected from each donor into EDTA-treated Vacutainer tubes. Ficoll-Paque density-gradient centrifugation was used to isolate PBMCs, with at least 6 million obtained per sample. Total RNA was extracted from PBMCs with Trizol reagent, with at least 5.5 micrograms obtained per sample. For every donor, flow cytometry on a PBMC aliquot measured the percentage of naive CD45RAhigh/CD27high T cells. The receptor was isolated from a woman aged 18-29 years in good health. Sequences were obtained from blood. The rearranged segments are TRBV18 and TRBJ2-3; TRBD1 could be the D gene, as 6 bases match. The DNA reads as follows: TGTGCCAGCTCCCCTCCCCGGGACACAACCCAGGATACGCAGTATTTT. Translated, it gives CASSPPRDTTQDTQYF. Reference TRBV18 and TRBJ2-3 proteins supply the regions before and after the CDR3; the full variable domain is: NAGVMQNPRHLVRRRGQEARLRCSPMKGHSHVYWYRQLPEEGLKFMVYLQKENIIDESGMPKERFSAEFPKEGPSILRIQQVVRGDSAAYFCASSPPRDTTQDTQYFGPGTRLTVL.